A selection of T cell receptor beta chains follows, all from one sample in a study of T cell responses to AZD1222 COVID-19 vaccine. Here immunoSEQ multiplex PCR was the method, and the copy in TCRdb shows in-frame clones only, minus some. The repertoire holds some 170,000 clones, with over 80% as singletons. The starting material was peripheral blood, obtained 28 days after the second dose of the MenACWY control vaccine. These receptors all stem from an adult who received the MenACWY meningococcal vaccine as a control. Each CDR3 is given with its conserved first and last residue. D genes are given only for firm matches. Some rows mark clone size as missing; the rest say once, few, many or name a class of expanded clone.

clone_size,v_call,d_call,j_call,cdr3_nt,cdr3_aa
-,TRBV5-8,TRBD2,TRBJ2-3,TGTGCCAGCAGCTTGGGGACTAGCGGGAGGACAGATACGCAGTATTTT,CASSLGTSGRTDTQYF
-,TRBV24-1,-,TRBJ2-7,TGTGCCACCAGTGAGGCCCAGGGAGAGAAGTACTTC,CATSEAQGEKYF
once,TRBV3-1/TRBV3-2,-,TRBJ1-2,TGTGCCAGCAGCCAAGACCCGACGTATAACTATGGCTACACCTTC,CASSQDPTYNYGYTF
-,TRBV30,-,TRBJ1-1,TGTGCCTGGAGCCCTAGGGGTGACACTGAAGCTTTCTTT,CAWSPRGDTEAFF
-,TRBV18,-,TRBJ1-5,TGTGCCAGCTCACCACAGGACCCGGCGGATCAGCCCCAGCATTTT,CASSPQDPADQPQHF
once,TRBV6-2/TRBV6-3,TRBD1,TRBJ2-6,TGTGCCAGCAGTAGAACCCGCCGGGACAGGGGGTCTGGGGCCAACGTCCTGACTTTC,CASSRTRRDRGSGANVLTF
-,TRBV5-8,TRBD1,TRBJ1-2,TGTGCCAGCAGCCGCCGGACAGGGGCGTCCGGCTACACCTTC,CASSRRTGASGYTF
few,TRBV27,TRBD1,TRBJ1-2,TGTGCCAGCAGTTTGCAGGGGGCCAACTATGGCTACACCTTC,CASSLQGANYGYTF
-,TRBV7-2,-,TRBJ1-2,TGTGCCAGCAGCTCCACCCTGACAGACAGCTATGGCTACACCTTC,CASSSTLTDSYGYTF
-,TRBV18,-,TRBJ1-4,TGTGCCAGCTCACCAATCGGAAAACTGTTTTTT,CASSPIGKLFF
-,TRBV5-6,-,TRBJ2-7,TGTGCCAGCAGCACTGCAGGGGACTCCTACGAGCAGTACTTC,CASSTAGDSYEQYF
-,TRBV4-2,-,TRBJ2-6,TGTGCCAGCAGCCAAGTGGACCTCTCTGGGGCCAACGTCCTGACTTTC,CASSQVDLSGANVLTF
-,TRBV4-1,-,TRBJ1-5,TGCGCCAGCAGCCAAGAATCGGGCTGGGATCAGCCCCAGCATTTT,CASSQESGWDQPQHF
-,TRBV29-1,-,TRBJ1-2,TGCAGCGTTGAATCTGGGGTTTTGTACGGCTACACCTTC,CSVESGVLYGYTF
-,TRBV4-3,TRBD1,TRBJ1-2,TGCGCCAGCAGCCAAGGACAGGGGCCGTACGGCTACACCTTC,CASSQGQGPYGYTF
-,TRBV29-1,TRBD2,TRBJ2-1,TGCAGCGTTGAAGGGACTAGCGGGAACTACAATGAGCAGTTCTTC,CSVEGTSGNYNEQFF
-,TRBV27,TRBD1,TRBJ2-7,TGTGCCAGCAGACCCCGTATCCGGGACAGGGTCCCCGAGCAGTACTTC,CASRPRIRDRVPEQYF
-,TRBV28,-,TRBJ1-1,TGTGCCAGCAGTTCTTCAGGGATAGATAGGACTGAAGCTTTCTTT,CASSSSGIDRTEAFF
-,TRBV7-9,TRBD1,TRBJ2-5,TGTGCCAGCAGCTTAGTTGGCAGGGGGCTGGAGACCCAGTACTTC,CASSLVGRGLETQYF
-,TRBV29-1,TRBD2,TRBJ2-7,TGCAGCGTCTCCCGGGGAGGGTTGTGGGAGCAGTACTTC,CSVSRGGLWEQYF
-,TRBV28,-,TRBJ1-2,TGTGCCAGCAGTCCCCCCGGCAGCTACTATGGCTACACCTTC,CASSPPGSYYGYTF
-,TRBV29-1,-,TRBJ1-1,TGCAGCGTTGGGGGGGAACGGGTAGCTTTCTTT,CSVGGERVAFF
-,TRBV12-3/TRBV12-4,-,TRBJ1-5,TGTGCCAGCAGTGCAGGGCTAGGGGAGCATTTT,CASSAGLGEHF
-,TRBV7-2,TRBD1,TRBJ2-5,TGTGCCAGCAGCTTATCAGGGGGGACCCAGTACTTC,CASSLSGGTQYF
-,TRBV28,-,TRBJ2-7,TGTGCCAGCAGCCCCCCCGGTTTGCGGTCCTCCTACGAGCAGTACTTC,CASSPPGLRSSYEQYF
once,TRBV9,-,TRBJ1-2,TGTGCCAGCAGCCCCGACCTCCTAAATGGCTACACCTTC,CASSPDLLNGYTF
-,TRBV7-3,TRBD2,TRBJ2-3,TGTGCCAGCAGAGCAGGGCGGAGTAGCGGGACAACGTATTTT,CASRAGRSSGTTYF
once,TRBV10-1,-,TRBJ2-2,TGCGCCAGCAGTGAGCGCGGGACGAACACCGGGGAGCTGTTTTTT,CASSERGTNTGELFF
-,TRBV20-1,-,TRBJ2-5,TGCAGTGCTAGTGAGGGCAGCCTACAAGAGACCCAGTACTTC,CSASEGSLQETQYF
-,TRBV6-2/TRBV6-3,TRBD2,TRBJ2-7,TGTGCCAGCAGTTACTGGGCTAGCGGGACCTACGAGCAGTACTTC,CASSYWASGTYEQYF
-,TRBV7-9,-,TRBJ2-7,TGTGCCAGCAGCTTAGGGTCCCTGCCCTACGAGCAGTACTTC,CASSLGSLPYEQYF
-,TRBV10-3,-,TRBJ1-1,TGTGCCATCAGTGATAACAGGGAGGACACTGAAGCTTTCTTT,CAISDNREDTEAFF
few,TRBV6-5,-,TRBJ2-5,TGTGCCAGCAGTTTTACGGGAGTGGAGACCCAGTACTTC,CASSFTGVETQYF